The 21 T cell receptor beta chains below come from one sample, sequenced in a study of T cells in localized non-small cell lung cancer. Generated by immunoSEQ multiplex PCR, the TCRdb table keeps only in-frame clones and is missing some. The data contain 50,000 to 75,000 clones, approximately 91% of them singletons. Specimen: peripheral blood, collected before any cancer treatment. The origin of the receptors is a man aged 35 to 69 with stage I lung adenocarcinoma.

The chain joins TRBV7-9 to TRBJ2-3, with 8 nucleotides matching TRBD1. This CDR3 is built from 16 residues. Germline V gene data show CDR1 as SEHNR and CDR2 as FQNEAQ (reference sequence). The V gene end was trimmed by 4 bases and the J gene end by 0 bases; junction bases not matched to a gene: 6. CDR3 DNA sequence: TGTGCCAGCAGCTCCGGGGACAGGATTAGCACAGATACGCAGTATTTT. This gives the protein CASSSGDRISTDTQYF.

The rearrangement joins TRBV12-5 to TRBJ2-5, with 10 bases matching TRBD1. The V gene end was trimmed by 5 bases and the J gene end by 6 bases; junction bases not matched to a gene: 9. The CDR3 spans 15 residues. The V gene's germline CDR1 is LGHNT and CDR2 FRNRAP. In DNA form, the CDR3 reads TGTGCTAGTGGTCAAGGGACAGGGGAGGGGAAGACCCAGTACTTC. Translating gives CASGQGTGEGKTQYF.

The chain carries TRBV4-2 and TRBJ1-2; D may be TRBD1 (5 bases). Germline V lookup: CDR1 LGHNA, CDR2 YNFKEQ. This CDR3 is 12 amino acids long. Deletions cut 3 bases from V and 8 bases from J, with 10 bases between. The CDR3 spells CASSHWGEGYTF. CDR3 nucleotide sequence: TGTGCCAGCAGCCATTGGGGGGAGGGCTACACCTTC.

This clone was seen only a few times. This chain joins TRBV28 and TRBJ1-4; D call uncertain. Per germline, CDR1 MDHEN and CDR2 SYDVKM. V lost 8 bases to trimming and J lost 5 bases, with 15 bases between them. This CDR3 spans 14 amino acids. The CDR3 spells CASCGGRTNEKLFF. The DNA for the CDR3 is TGTGCCAGCTGTGGCGGACGAACAAATGAAAAACTGTTTTTT.

This clone was counted once. The chain has TRBV13 and TRBJ2-2; D is possibly TRBD1 (6 bases). V dropped 5 bases and J dropped 4 bases, with 17 bases sitting between them. The CDR3 consists of 16 residues. Germline values: CDR1 PRHDT, CDR2 FYEKMQ (reference sequence). The CDR3, as DNA: TGTGCCAGCAGCATTAGGGTGTTGGGGGCCACCGGGGAGCTGTTTTTT. Residues: CASSIRVLGATGELFF. The entire variable domain, with the rest obtained from reference TRBV13 and TRBJ2-2, is as follows: AAGVIQSPRHLIKEKRETATLKCYPIPRHDTVYWYQQGPGQDPQFLISFYEKMQSDKGSIPDRFSAQQFSDYHSELNMSSLELGDSALYFCASSIRVLGATGELFFGEGSRLTVL.

The chain combines TRBV7-9 with TRBJ2-3, with 7 nucleotides matching TRBD2. The CDR3 runs to 17 residues. J was trimmed by 5 bases and V by 1 base; bases with no gene match: 12. Germline CDR1 SEHNR, CDR2 FQNEAQ (reference sequence). The CDR3 here is CASSLDFQAGPGDTQYF. CDR3 nucleotides: TGTGCCAGCAGCTTAGATTTTCAAGCGGGGCCGGGAGATACGCAGTATTTT. Full variable domain (outside the CDR3, taken from reference TRBV7-9 and TRBJ2-3): DTGVSQNPRHKITKRGQNVTFRCDPISEHNRLYWYRQTLGQGPEFLTYFQNEAQLEKSRLLSDRFSAERPKGSFSTLEIQRTEQGDSAMYLCASSLDFQAGPGDTQYFGPGTRLTVL.

The chain recombines TRBV28 with TRBJ2-5; possibly TRBD2 for D (5 bases). The length of the CDR3 is 16 residues. With 7 bases removed from V and 2 bases from J, the gap between germline ends came to 20 bases. The germline V gene encodes CDR1 MDHEN and CDR2 SYDVKM. CDR3 loop: CASTSLFRGSQETQYF. CDR3 coding DNA: TGTGCCAGCACCTCATTATTTCGTGGGAGTCAAGAGACCCAGTACTTC.

The chain is built from TRBV11-2 and TRBJ2-7; 9 bases fit TRBD1. This CDR3 spans 15 amino acids. Germline V gene lookup returns CDR1 SGHAT and CDR2 FQNNGV. V trimming: 5 bases; J trimming: 3 bases; junction bases outside the gene matches: 8. The CDR3: CASSLRDRAVYEQYF. The CDR3, as DNA: TGTGCCAGCAGCCTCCGGGACAGGGCCGTCTACGAGCAGTACTTC.

This chain connects TRBV18 to TRBJ2-5; either TRBD1 or TRBD2 may supply D (5 bases each). The germline V and J ends were trimmed by 3 bases and 5 bases, with 10 bases remaining between them. This CDR3 comprises 13 residues. CDR1 and CDR2 from the germline V gene are KGHSH and LQKENI. CDR3 nucleotides: TGTGCCAGCTCACCGCCGGGACCTGAGACCCAGTACTTC. This codes for CASSPPGPETQYF.

The V gene is TRBV5-1, the J gene TRBJ2-1; D ambiguous. This CDR3 spans 13 amino acids. Germline V CDR1 and CDR2: SGHRS, YFSETQ. The V and J ends lost 0 bases and 6 bases respectively, with 7 bases between them. The CDR3 region has the DNA TGCGCCAGCAGCTTGGGGCCGGTCAATGAGCAGTTCTTC. It yields the protein CASSLGPVNEQFF.

The J gene is TRBJ1-1, the V gene TRBV18, with D uncertain. This CDR3 has 13 residues. Germline V gene data show CDR1 as KGHSH and CDR2 as LQKENI. V was trimmed by 6 bases and J by 1 base, leaving 9 bases between them. CDR3 in DNA: TGTGCCAGCTCCACCAGCAGGAACACTGAAGCTTTCTTT. Translation gives CASSTSRNTEAFF.

J is TRBJ1-2 and V is TRBV27, with 7 bases aligning to TRBD1. Per germline, CDR1 MNHEY and CDR2 SMNVEV (reference sequence). The CDR3 runs 16 residues. The trim removed 4 bases at V and 6 bases at J, leaving 14 bases unmatched. This CDR3 is CASSSLYRGVRNGYTF. CDR3 DNA: TGTGCCAGCAGTTCCCTCTACAGGGGTGTACGGAATGGCTACACCTTC.

This clone was counted only a few times. The genes are TRBV5-1 and TRBJ2-7; 9 nucleotides agree with TRBD1. The CDR3 spans 14 residues. In germline, CDR1 is SGHRS, CDR2 YFSETQ. The ends lost 3 bases at V and 6 bases at J; junction bases unmatched: 7. CDR3 sequence reads: CASSSRDRDPEQYF. CDR3 in DNA: TGCGCCAGCAGCTCCCGGGACAGGGACCCCGAGCAGTACTTC.

The gene calls are TRBV7-9 and TRBJ1-5, with unresolved D. The germline V gene has CDR1 SEHNR and CDR2 FQNEAQ (reference sequence). V was cut by 5 bases and J by 6 bases, with 8 bases left in between. The length of the CDR3 is 12 residues. CDR3 sequence reads: CASSAGIQPQHF. The CDR3 coding sequence is TGTGCCAGCAGCGCCGGAATTCAGCCCCAGCATTTT.

The count of this clone is one. This chain connects TRBV4-2 to TRBJ2-1; D is unclear. This CDR3 region has 15 residues. The germline V gene encodes CDR1 LGHNA and CDR2 YNFKEQ. Trimming removed 5 bases at V and 0 bases at J, with 11 bases between. The DNA of the CDR3 is TGTGCCAGCAGCTATACTATCAGCTCCTACAATGAGCAGTTCTTC. Its translation: CASSYTISSYNEQFF.

This clone appeared a single time. The CDR3 loop is CASSTAHYNEQFF. The CDR3 coding sequence is TGTGCCAGCAGCACTGCCCACTACAATGAGCAGTTCTTC. V and J are TRBV7-6 and TRBJ2-1; D gene ambiguous. Looked up from germline, CDR1 is SGHVS and CDR2 is FNYEAQ. Deletions cut 5 bases from V and 3 bases from J, with 8 bases between. The CDR3 runs to 13 residues.

The CDR3 sequence: CASSSLLRGGITDTQYF. CDR3 DNA: TGTGCCAGCAGTTCATTACTCAGGGGGGGGATCACAGATACGCAGTATTTT. The chain links TRBV27 to TRBJ2-3; the D call may be TRBD1 or TRBD2 (7 bases each). CDR1 is MNHEY and CDR2 is SMNVEV in the germline V gene (reference sequence). This CDR3 region has 17 residues. V was shortened by 4 bases and J by 2 bases, with 19 bases between the two germline ends.

The V and J genes are TRBV30 and TRBJ1-2; D might be TRBD1 (6 bases). CDR3 length equals 15 residues. V lost 3 bases and J 7 bases, leaving 21 bases between the germline ends. Per the germline V gene, CDR1 is GTSNPN and CDR2 is SVGIG (reference sequence). CDR3 in DNA: TGTGCCTGGAGGACTATGGGGGCGCGCAGGAGTGGCTACACCTTC. Translation gives CAWRTMGARRSGYTF.

This rearrangement joins TRBV6-1 to TRBJ2-5; 8 bases map to TRBD1. This CDR3 region has 14 residues. Germline CDR1 reads MNHNS; CDR2 reads SASEGT. With V trimmed by 6 bases and J by 0 bases, 3 bases remained unmatched. The CDR3 here is CASRTGGYQETQYF. CDR3 coding DNA: TGTGCCAGCAGAACAGGGGGGTACCAAGAGACCCAGTACTTC.

The genes are TRBV6-5 and TRBJ2-7, with D unresolved. With 4 bases removed from V and 3 bases from J, the gap between germline ends came to 4 bases. The CDR3 covers 11 residues. CDR1 MNHEY and CDR2 SVGAGI come from the germline V gene. CDR3 coding DNA: TGTGCCAGCAGTTCCAACTACGAGCAGTACTTC. Amino acid sequence: CASSSNYEQYF.

This clone was picked up a small number of times. The CDR3 DNA follows: TGTGCCAGCGTTCTCGGGAACGCAGAGACCCAGTACTTC. The encoded protein is CASVLGNAETQYF. The chain employs TRBV2 and TRBJ2-5; D is perhaps TRBD2 (5 bases). Trimming took off 8 bases at V and 4 bases at J, with 14 bases between the two ends. Germline CDR1 and CDR2: SNHLY and FYNNEI. The CDR3 consists of 13 residues.